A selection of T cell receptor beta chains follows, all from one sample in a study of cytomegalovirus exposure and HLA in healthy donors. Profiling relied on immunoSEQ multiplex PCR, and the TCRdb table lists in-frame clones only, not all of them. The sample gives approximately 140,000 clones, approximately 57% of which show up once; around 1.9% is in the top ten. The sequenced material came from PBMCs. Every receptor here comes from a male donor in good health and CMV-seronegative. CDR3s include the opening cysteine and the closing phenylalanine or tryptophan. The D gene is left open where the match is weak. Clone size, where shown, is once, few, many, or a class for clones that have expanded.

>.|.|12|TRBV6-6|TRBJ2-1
TGTGCCAGCAGTTGGAGGGACAATGAGCAGTTCTTC
CASSWRDNEQFF
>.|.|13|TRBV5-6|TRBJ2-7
TGTGCCAGCAGCTTGTTAGTTGCAAACGAGCAGTACTTC
CASSLLVANEQYF
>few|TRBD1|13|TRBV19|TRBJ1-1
TGTGCCAGTAGTAAACAGGGGGCGACTGAAGCTTTCTTT
CASSKQGATEAFF
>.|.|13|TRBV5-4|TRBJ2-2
TGTGCCAGCAGCAAGCAGAACACCGGGGAGCTGTTTTTT
CASSKQNTGELFF
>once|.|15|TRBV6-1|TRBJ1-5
TGTGCCAGCAGTGAATTTACAGGGTCCTATCAGCCCCAGCATTTT
CASSEFTGSYQPQHF
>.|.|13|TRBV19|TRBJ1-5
TGTGCCAGTAGTTTACAGGGCAATCAGCCCCAGCATTTT
CASSLQGNQPQHF
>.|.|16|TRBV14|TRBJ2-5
TGTGCCAGCAGCCAAGATCTCCTACAGGGTCGAGAGACCCAGTACTTC
CASSQDLLQGRETQYF
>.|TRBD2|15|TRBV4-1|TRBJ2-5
TGCGCCAGCAGCCAAGGGACTAGCGTCCAAGAGACCCAGTACTTC
CASSQGTSVQETQYF
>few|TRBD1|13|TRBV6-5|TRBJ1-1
TGTGCCACCACTCGGACAGGGAACACTGAAGCTTTCTTT
CATTRTGNTEAFF
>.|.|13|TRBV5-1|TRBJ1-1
TGCGCCAGCAGCTTTCAGACTAACACTGAAGCTTTCTTT
CASSFQTNTEAFF
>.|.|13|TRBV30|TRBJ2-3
TGTGCCTGGAGTGGACAGGGCACAGATACGCAGTATTTT
CAWSGQGTDTQYF
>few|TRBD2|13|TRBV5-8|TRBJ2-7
TGTGCCAGCCGACGGGGGGGGGTCAACGAGCAGTACTTC
CASRRGGVNEQYF
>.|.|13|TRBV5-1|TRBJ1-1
TGCGCCAGCAGCCTCCAACAGAAGACTGAAGCTTTCTTT
CASSLQQKTEAFF
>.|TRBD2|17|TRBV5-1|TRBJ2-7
TGCGCCAGCAGCTGGGCCAGCGGGGGGAACCCCTCCTACGAGCAGTACTTC
CASSWASGGNPSYEQYF
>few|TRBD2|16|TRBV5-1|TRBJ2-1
TGCGCCAGCAGCTTGGTTGGGACTAGCGGGGGGTATGAGCAGTTCTTC
CASSLVGTSGGYEQFF
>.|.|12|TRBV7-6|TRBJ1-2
TGTGCCAGCAGCCTTGGACAGTATGGCTACACCTTC
CASSLGQYGYTF
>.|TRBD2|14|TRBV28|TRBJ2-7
TGTGCCAGCAGTTCCCCGGGACTAGCATACGAGCAGTACTTC
CASSSPGLAYEQYF
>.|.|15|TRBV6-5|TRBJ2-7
TGTGCCAGCAGTTACTCCGGGGGAAGCTCCTACGAGCAGTACTTC
CASSYSGGSSYEQYF
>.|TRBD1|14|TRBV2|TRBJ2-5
TGTGCCAGCAGTGAGGGACAGGGACGCGAGACCCAGTACTTC
CASSEGQGRETQYF
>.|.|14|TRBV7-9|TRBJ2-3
TGTGCCAGCAGGCGGGACCGCCTCACAGATACGCAGTATTTT
CASRRDRLTDTQYF
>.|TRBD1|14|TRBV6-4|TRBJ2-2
TGTGCCAGCAGTGAGGACAGGGTCACCGGGGAGCTGTTTTTT
CASSEDRVTGELFF
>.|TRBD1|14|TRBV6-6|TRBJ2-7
TGTGCCAGCATCATCGGACAGGGATCCTACGAGCAGTACTTC
CASIIGQGSYEQYF
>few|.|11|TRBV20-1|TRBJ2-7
TGCAGTGCTAGCGTCGGTGCCGAGCAGTACTTC
CSASVGAEQYF
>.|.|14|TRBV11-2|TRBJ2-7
TGTGCCAGCAGCCCCACGACAGGCGTCGACGAGCAGTACTTC
CASSPTTGVDEQYF
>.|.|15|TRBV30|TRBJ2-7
TGTGCCTGGAGTAAATTCTTCCGGGGGTCCTACGAGCAGTACTTC
CAWSKFFRGSYEQYF
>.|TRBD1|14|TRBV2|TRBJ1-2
TGTGCCAGCAGGCCTCCGGGACAGGGAGATGGCTACACCTTC
CASRPPGQGDGYTF
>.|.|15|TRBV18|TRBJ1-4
TGTGCCAGCTCACCAAGGGACTCAACTAATGAAAAACTGTTTTTT
CASSPRDSTNEKLFF
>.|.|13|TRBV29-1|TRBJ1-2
TGCAGCGTTGAAGAGCCCGGAGGCTATGGCTACCCCTTC
CSVEEPGGYGYPF
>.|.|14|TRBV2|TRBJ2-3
TGTGCCAGCAGGCTGGACACCGACACAGATACGCAGTATTTT
CASRLDTDTDTQYF
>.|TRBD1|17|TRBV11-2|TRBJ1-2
TGTGCCAGCAGCTTAGACGGGACAGGGGGCGGTGGCTATGGCTACACCTTC
CASSLDGTGGGGYGYTF
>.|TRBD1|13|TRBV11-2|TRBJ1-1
TGTGCCAGCAGTCCCGGGACAGGGGGCTGGGCTTTCTTT
CASSPGTGGWAFF
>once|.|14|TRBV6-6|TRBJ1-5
TGTGCCAGCAGTCCCCGTAGCGTTGGTCAGCCCCAGCATTTT
CASSPRSVGQPQHF
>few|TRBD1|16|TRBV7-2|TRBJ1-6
TGTGCCAGCAGCTTAGATGGACAGGCCCCCTCTTCACCCCTCCACTTT
CASSLDGQAPSSPLHF
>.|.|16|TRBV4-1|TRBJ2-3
TGCGCCAGCAGCCAAGTTGGCGGGGCTAGCACAGATACGCAGTATTTT
CASSQVGGASTDTQYF
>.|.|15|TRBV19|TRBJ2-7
TGTGCCAGTAGTGGTAATAGTAGGGGCTCCTACGAGCAGTACTTC
CASSGNSRGSYEQYF
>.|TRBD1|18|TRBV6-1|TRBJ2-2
TGTGCCAGCAGTGAAGCGCGGTACGGGACAGGGTACACCGGGGAGCTGTTTTTT
CASSEARYGTGYTGELFF
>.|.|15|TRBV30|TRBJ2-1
TGTGCCTGGAGTGGGCTGGGCGTTCTCTACAATGAGCAGTTCTTC
CAWSGLGVLYNEQFF
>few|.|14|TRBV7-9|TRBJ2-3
TGTGCCAGCAGCTTAGGACTAGACCCAGATACGCAGTATTTT
CASSLGLDPDTQYF
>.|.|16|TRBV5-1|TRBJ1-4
TGCGCCAGCAGCTTGGCGGTAGAACAGGGTGGTGAAAAACTGTTTTTT
CASSLAVEQGGEKLFF
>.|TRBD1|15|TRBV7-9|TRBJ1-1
TGTTCCAGCAGCTTATTTGGGACAGGGGGCACTGAAGCTTTCTTT
CSSSLFGTGGTEAFF
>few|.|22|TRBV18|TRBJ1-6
TGTGCCAGCTCACCACGGAGACAACAGGTTGTCAGGGAACCCTCCTATAATTCACCCCTCCACTTT
CASSPRRQQVVREPSYNSPLHF
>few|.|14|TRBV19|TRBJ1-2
TGTGCCAGTAGTATAGAGGGGGGTAACTATGGCTACACCTTC
CASSIEGGNYGYTF
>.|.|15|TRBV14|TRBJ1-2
TGTGCCAGCAGTCCTGGACAGATAAAAAACTATGGCTACACCTTC
CASSPGQIKNYGYTF
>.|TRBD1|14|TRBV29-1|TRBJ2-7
TGCAGCGTTGGGGACGGACGGACAGGGAACGAGCAGTACTTC
CSVGDGRTGNEQYF
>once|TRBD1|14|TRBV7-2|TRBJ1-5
TGTGCCAGCAGTTTGACAGGGCCCAATCAGCCCCAGCATTTT
CASSLTGPNQPQHF
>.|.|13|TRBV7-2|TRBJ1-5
TGTGCCAACAGCTTAGGGTGGGCTCAGCCCCAGCATTTT
CANSLGWAQPQHF
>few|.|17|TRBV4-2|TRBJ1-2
TGTGCCAGCAGCCAAGCCCAGGCTACTCTGGGGGGCTATGGCTACACCTTC
CASSQAQATLGGYGYTF
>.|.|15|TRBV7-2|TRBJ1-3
TGTGCCAGCAGCTTAGTCGTAGCCGGGGTAAACACCATATATTTT
CASSLVVAGVNTIYF
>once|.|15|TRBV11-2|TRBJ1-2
TGTGCCAGCAGCTCAACCGGGTCGTACCTCTATGGCTACACCTTC
CASSSTGSYLYGYTF
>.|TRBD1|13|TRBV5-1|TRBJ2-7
TGCGCCAGCAGCTTAGACAGGGTGGGCGAGCAGTACTTC
CASSLDRVGEQYF
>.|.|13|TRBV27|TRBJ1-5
TGTGCCAGCAGTTGGACAGAAAATCAGCCCCAGCATTTT
CASSWTENQPQHF
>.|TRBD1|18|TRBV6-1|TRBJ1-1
TGTGCCAGCAGTGAAGTAGCGGTGGTGTTGGCAGGGGGCGGTGAAGCTTTCTTT
CASSEVAVVLAGGGEAFF
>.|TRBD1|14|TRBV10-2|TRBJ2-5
TGCGCCAGCAGTGAGCCGGGACAGGGAGAGACCCAGTACTTC
CASSEPGQGETQYF
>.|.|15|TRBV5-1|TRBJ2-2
TGCGCCAGCAGCTTGGATGCGCCTAACACCGGGGAGCTGTTTTTT
CASSLDAPNTGELFF
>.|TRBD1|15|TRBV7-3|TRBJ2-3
TGTGCCACCTCCTCCCTGGGACAGCCTTCGGATACGCAGTATTTT
CATSSLGQPSDTQYF